Listed here are 5 T cell receptor beta chains from one sample, sequenced in a study of T cell responses to AZD1222 COVID-19 vaccine. The data were produced by immunoSEQ multiplex PCR, yet TCRdb's version contains in-frame clones alone and is incomplete. Here the sample spans 60,000 or so clones, roughly 88% being singletons. The sample here was peripheral blood, taken on day 0 of AZD1222 vaccination. Every receptor here comes from an adult in good health.

This clone was seen a single time. J is TRBJ2-7 and V is TRBV5-1, with 8 positions matching TRBD2. The germline V gene has CDR1 SGHRS and CDR2 YFSETQ. Trimming cost V 7 bases and J 2 bases; bases outside gene matches: 5. This CDR3 is built from 13 residues. The CDR3 DNA sequence: TGCGCCAGCCGGGAGGGTCAAACCTACGAGCAGTACTTC. Its translation is CASREGQTYEQYF.

This clone was seen once. The rearrangement joins TRBV29-1 to TRBJ1-1; D is undetermined. Between the trimmed V and J ends, which lost 6 bases and 3 bases, there was a span of 11 bases. CDR3 length: 12 residues. Germline assignment: CDR1 SQVTM and CDR2 ANQGSEA. CDR3 DNA: TGCAGCGTGCGAGAGGAGGACACTGAAGCTTTCTTT. Protein sequence: CSVREEDTEAFF.

This CDR3 is CATTGRESEAFF. The CDR3 nucleotides are TGTGCCACCACCGGCAGGGAGTCTGAAGCTTTCTTT. The J gene is TRBJ1-1, the V gene TRBV19; the D gene is possibly TRBD1 (5 bases). This CDR3 spans 12 amino acids. Trimming left V 10 bases short and J 6 bases short, with 15 bases between. Looked up from germline, CDR1 is LNHDA and CDR2 is SQIVND (reference sequence).

The V call is TRBV19, the J call TRBJ1-1, with 7 bases lining up with TRBD1. The CDR3 is made up of 17 amino acids. CDR1 and CDR2 from the germline V gene are LNHDA and SQIVND (reference sequence). V shed 1 base and J 4 bases; nucleotides not matched to a gene: 12. DNA for the CDR3: TGTGCCAGTAGTATAGGGGTGGGACAGACGAGGAGCACTGAAGCTTTCTTT. This encodes CASSIGVGQTRSTEAFF.

This sequence joins TRBV6-2 or TRBV6-3 and TRBJ2-6; D remains ambiguous. Germline CDR1 reads MNHEY; CDR2 reads SVGEGT. Trimming took off 6 bases at V and 5 bases at J, with 5 bases between the two ends. The CDR3 is 12 amino acids. As DNA, the CDR3 is TGTGCCAGCAGCCTCCGGGCCAACGTCCTGACTTTC. Residues: CASSLRANVLTF.